This entry lists 8 T cell receptor beta chains sequenced from one sample in a study of blood T cell repertoires in COVID-19. This table comes from immunoSEQ multiplex PCR, and its TCRdb copy is limited to in-frame clones, with some not included. The sample includes fewer than 500,000 clones, approximately 90% of them seen just once. Sequencing input: PBMCs or T cells enriched from blood (not recorded which). The receptors stem from a woman younger than 35 who had recovered from COVID-19.

The chain is built from TRBV28 and TRBJ2-7, with no clear D. The CDR3 has 14 amino acids. The germline CDR1 and CDR2 sequences are MDHEN and SYDVKM. The ends were cut back, 3 bases at V and 4 bases at J, with 13 bases in the middle. The CDR3 region is CASSFGSPWYEQYF. The CDR3 region has the DNA TGTGCCAGCAGTTTTGGCAGTCCATGGTACGAGCAGTACTTC.

This chain connects TRBV5-4 to TRBJ2-3; 9 nucleotides agree with TRBD1. V was pared by 4 bases and J by 3 bases, with 6 bases of the junction left unmatched. From germline, CDR1 is SGHNT and CDR2 YYREEE (reference sequence). The CDR3 is 15 residues long. In nucleotides, the CDR3 is TGTGCCAGCAGCCGTGGACAGGGGAGGACAGATACGCAGTATTTT. This encodes CASSRGQGRTDTQYF.

The chain employs TRBV4-2 and TRBJ1-2; maybe TRBD1 (6 bases). Germline V lookup: CDR1 LGHNA, CDR2 YNFKEQ. The V end lost 0 bases, the J end lost 0 bases, and 11 bases lay between the germline ends. The CDR3 runs to 16 residues. The CDR3 sequence: CASSQDWTASNYGYTF. In DNA form, the CDR3 reads TGTGCCAGCAGCCAAGATTGGACAGCCTCTAACTATGGCTACACCTTC.

V is TRBV3-1 (or the pseudogene TRBV3-2) and J is TRBJ1-1; perhaps TRBD1 as D (5 bases). V shed 2 bases and J shed 1 base, with 11 bases lying between them. There are 15 residues in the CDR3. The germline gives CDR1 LGHDT, CDR2 YNNKEL (reference sequence). CDR3 residues: CASSQNGGWNTEAFF. Written as DNA, the CDR3 is TGTGCCAGCAGCCAAAATGGGGGGTGGAACACTGAAGCTTTCTTT.

This clone showed up just a few times. The chain couples TRBV19 to TRBJ1-2; no firm D call. Germline CDR1 and CDR2: LNHDA and SQIVND (reference sequence). V was cut by 7 bases and J by 5 bases, with 23 bases left in between. This CDR3 has 16 amino acids. In nucleotides, the CDR3 is TGTGCCAGTACCCCTCTGGGGAGTGTGATCCCTTATGGCTACACCTTC. Its translation: CASTPLGSVIPYGYTF.

CDR3 sequence (DNA): TGCGCCAGCAGCTTGCCGCGGGACAGGAACACTGAAGCTTTCTTT. This translates into CASSLPRDRNTEAFF. The chain joins TRBV5-1 to TRBJ1-1, with 7 nucleotides matching TRBD1. Losses at the gene ends were 1 base for V and 1 base for J; bases not matched to a gene: 4. The germline gives CDR1 SGHRS, CDR2 YFSETQ. CDR3 length: 15 residues.

This clone was seen a handful of times. This chain links TRBV6-1 with TRBJ1-2, with TRBD1 matching over 8 bases. Germline V gene data show CDR1 as MNHNS and CDR2 as SASEGT. CDR3 length: 17 residues. The ends lost 1 base at V and 8 bases at J; junction bases unmatched: 15. CDR3 nucleotides: TGTGCCAGCAGTGAAGTGTCAGGGGGCGCCGTGTTGGAGGGCTACACCTTC. The encoded protein is CASSEVSGGAVLEGYTF.

In its sample, this clone was seen once. The gene calls are TRBV6-5 and TRBJ1-1, with a tentative D call TRBD1 (6 bases). The CDR3 runs 14 residues. Germline CDR1 is MNHEY and CDR2 is SVGAGI. Trimming removed 6 bases from V and 1 base from J, with 12 bases in between. The CDR3 loop reads CASRLTGPNTEAFF. The CDR3 DNA reads TGTGCCAGCAGACTTACAGGGCCGAACACTGAAGCTTTCTTT.